These 29 T cell receptor beta chains came from one sample sequenced in a study of cytomegalovirus exposure and HLA in healthy donors. Primers included in the PCR were 60 Vbeta and 13 Jbeta primers. Profiled with immunoSEQ multiplex PCR; TCRdb holds only in-frame clones, not every one. The sample lists around 190,000 clones, around 73% occurring once. Source material: PBMCs. The source is a woman aged 25 to 39 in good health and CMV-seronegative.

The rearrangement joins TRBV6-1 to TRBJ1-2; 7 nucleotides line up with TRBD1. With V trimmed by 6 bases and J by 2 bases, 6 bases remained unmatched. Germline V gene sequence: CDR1 MNHNS, CDR2 SASEGT. The CDR3 has 14 residues. CDR3 in DNA: TGTGCCAGCAGCAGGGGGAGAGCCAACTATGGCTACACCTTC. Protein sequence: CASSRGRANYGYTF.

V and J are TRBV19 and TRBJ1-1; D gene ambiguous. V lost 5 bases to trimming and J lost 6 bases, with 16 bases between them. In germline, CDR1 is LNHDA, CDR2 SQIVND (reference sequence). This CDR3 has 14 amino acids. CDR3 residues: CASSRTRATSEAFF. The CDR3 DNA is TGTGCCAGTAGTCGGACGAGGGCAACCTCTGAAGCTTTCTTT.

The chain joins TRBV18 to TRBJ2-3; D is perhaps TRBD1 (5 bases). The CDR3 spans 16 residues. Germline values: CDR1 KGHSH, CDR2 LQKENI. V was shortened by 4 bases and J by 0 bases, with 14 bases between the two germline ends. Written as DNA, the CDR3 is TGTGCCAGCTCACTTACGACAGACTCTAGCACAGATACGCAGTATTTT. It specifies CASSLTTDSSTDTQYF.

The chain carries TRBV27 and TRBJ2-3; TRBD2 agrees at 8 bases. The CDR3 is 15 residues long. Germline CDR1 and CDR2: MNHEY and SMNVEV (reference sequence). V trimming: 2 bases; J trimming: 2 bases; junction bases outside the gene matches: 3. The CDR3 sequence is CASSLNGRVTDTQYF. The CDR3 DNA is TGTGCCAGCAGTTTAAACGGGAGGGTCACAGATACGCAGTATTTT.

CDR3 DNA: TGTGCCAGTAGTACGGTGGGAGGGGCCATACAGCCCCAGCATTTT. It specifies CASSTVGGAIQPQHF. The chain has TRBV19 and TRBJ1-5, with D possibly TRBD1 on 5 matching bases. The CDR3 extends over 15 amino acids. Germline CDR1 reads LNHDA; CDR2 reads SQIVND (reference sequence). The ends were cut back, 4 bases at V and 7 bases at J, with 17 bases in the middle. The variable domain in full, with the rest retrieved from reference TRBV19 and TRBJ1-5, is DGGITQSPKYLFRKEGQNVTLSCEQNLNHDAMYWYRQDPGQGLRLIYYSQIVNDFQKGDIAEGYSVSREKKESFPLTVTSAQKNPTAFYLCASSTVGGAIQPQHFGDGTRLSIL.

J is TRBJ2-5 and V is TRBV7-8; maybe TRBD2 (6 bases). Germline CDR1 and CDR2: SGHVS and FQNEAQ. The CDR3 sequence is 17 residues long. The V end lost 4 bases, the J end lost 4 bases, and 22 bases lay between the germline ends. This chain's CDR3 is CASSSGLYTVSGETQYF. In DNA, the CDR3 is TGTGCCAGCAGCTCGGGACTCTATACCGTCTCGGGAGAGACCCAGTACTTC.

In its sample, this clone was seen a few times. The V call is TRBV2, the J call TRBJ2-7; 8 bases are shared with TRBD2. The CDR3 extends over 11 amino acids. Losses at the gene ends were 3 bases for V and 12 bases for J; bases not matched to a gene: 4. Germline V lookup: CDR1 SNHLY, CDR2 FYNNEI. CDR3 sequence reads: CASSEGRGGYF. The CDR3 nucleotides read TGTGCCAGCAGTGAGGGTCGGGGGGGGTACTTC.

The rearrangement joins TRBV5-1 to TRBJ2-7, with D unresolved. This CDR3 has 12 amino acids. Germline lookup yields CDR1 SGHRS and CDR2 YFSETQ. V was clipped by 1 base and J by 2 bases, with 4 bases between them. This chain's CDR3 is CASSLSTYEQYF. The CDR3 DNA sequence: TGCGCCAGCAGCTTGTCCACCTACGAGCAGTACTTC.

The chain has TRBV5-1 and TRBJ1-1; 8 bases fit TRBD1. Looked up from germline, CDR1 is SGHRS and CDR2 is YFSETQ. J was trimmed by 5 bases and V by 4 bases; bases with no gene match: 7. The CDR3 runs 14 residues. The CDR3 here is CASSPTGEDTEAFF. The CDR3 DNA follows: TGCGCCAGCAGCCCGACAGGGGAGGATACTGAAGCTTTCTTT.

This clone showed up just once. The chain carries TRBV2 and TRBJ2-1; unclear D gene. There are 14 residues in the CDR3. V lost 6 bases to trimming and J lost 3 bases, with 12 bases between them. Germline CDR1 SNHLY, CDR2 FYNNEI. The CDR3 loop is CASSPGPIYNEQFF. CDR3 DNA sequence: TGTGCCAGCAGCCCTGGGCCTATCTACAATGAGCAGTTCTTC.

The J gene is TRBJ1-2, the V gene TRBV18; D is uncertain. V was cut by 0 bases and J by 7 bases, with 6 bases left in between. Germline lookup yields CDR1 KGHSH and CDR2 LQKENI. This CDR3 has 12 residues. The CDR3 sequence: CASSPPGCGYTF. The CDR3 DNA is TGTGCCAGCTCACCACCCGGGTGTGGCTACACCTTC.

The chain carries TRBV27 and TRBJ2-3; D gene ambiguous. CDR1 is MNHEY and CDR2 is SMNVEV in the germline V gene (reference sequence). With 4 bases removed from V and 9 bases from J, the gap between germline ends came to 14 bases. This CDR3 has 13 residues. CDR3 DNA sequence: TGTGCCAGCAGTTATTACGACGGAGCCACGCAGTATTTT. Its protein is CASSYYDGATQYF.

This clone was picked up a small number of times. The rearrangement uses TRBV2 and TRBJ2-5, with D hard to call. The CDR3 has 14 residues. In germline, CDR1 is SNHLY, CDR2 FYNNEI. Trimming cost V 4 bases and J 2 bases, with 11 bases left between them. CDR3 sequence (DNA): TGTGCCAGCAGTGTCACGGCAGGTCAAGAGACCCAGTACTTC. Its protein product is CASSVTAGQETQYF.

The genes are TRBV6-1 and TRBJ2-3; D gene ambiguous. CDR1 and CDR2 from the germline V gene are MNHNS and SASEGT. The CDR3 consists of 16 residues. Trimming removed 3 bases from V and 0 bases from J, with 13 bases in between. CDR3 nucleotides: TGTGCCAGCAGTGAGCGGATAGATACTAGCACAGATACGCAGTATTTT. It yields the protein CASSERIDTSTDTQYF.

This clone was detected once. The chain employs TRBV6-5 and TRBJ1-4; 7 nucleotides agree with TRBD1. CDR3 length equals 15 residues. The V segment lost 5 bases and the J segment 8 bases; nucleotides outside the gene matches: 11. Germline V lookup: CDR1 MNHEY, CDR2 SVGAGI. The CDR3 protein is CASSRTGEAWEKLFF. CDR3 DNA: TGTGCCAGCAGTCGAACAGGGGAGGCTTGGGAAAAACTGTTTTTT.

In the case of this clone: Germline and junction disagree at one end, which may indicate a read error. The same CDR3 is also encoded by other DNA sequences in this sample. The chain combines TRBV6-6 with TRBJ1-3, with TRBD1 identical over 10 bases. The CDR3 runs 15 residues. The germline gives CDR1 MNHNY, CDR2 SVGAGI (reference sequence). CDR3: CASSYSGTGANTIYF. CDR3 nucleotide sequence: TGTGCCAGCAGCTACTCTGGGACAGGGGCAAACACCATATATTTT.

The chain links TRBV28 to TRBJ2-1; D perhaps matches TRBD1 (5 bases). The V end lost 2 bases, the J end lost 10 bases, and 12 bases lay between the germline ends. This CDR3 contains 13 residues. Germline V gives CDR1 MDHEN, CDR2 SYDVKM. For the CDR3, the DNA is TGTGCCAGCAGTTTACGTGGGGCTGGGGAGCAGTTCTTC. It specifies CASSLRGAGEQFF.

The CDR3 nucleotides read TGTGCCAGCAGCTTAGGGGACAGCAATTCACCCCTCCACTTT. Its translation: CASSLGDSNSPLHF. The V call is TRBV7-3, the J call TRBJ1-6, with 7 bases fitting TRBD1. V lost 2 bases and J lost 7; bases outside the gene matches: 2. The CDR3 has 14 residues. Germline V CDR1 and CDR2: SGHTA, FQGTGA.

J is TRBJ2-7 and V is TRBV14; 7 bases are shared with TRBD2. With V trimmed by 4 bases and J by 3 bases, 12 bases remained unmatched. The CDR3 extends over 16 amino acids. Germline values: CDR1 SGHDN, CDR2 FVKESK. CDR3 coding DNA: TGTGCCAGCAGCCCCGAATTCGTCGGGAGGAGCTACGAGCAGTACTTC. Translating gives CASSPEFVGRSYEQYF.

The J gene is TRBJ2-5, the V gene TRBV5-4, with 9 bases matching TRBD1. V lost 4 bases to trimming and J lost 9 bases; unmatched junction nucleotides: 10. The CDR3 totals 14 residues. CDR1 is SGHNT and CDR2 is YYREEE in the germline V gene (reference sequence). CDR3 bases: TGTGCCAGCAGCAAAGGACAGGGGAAGCAGGCCCAGTACTTC. Amino acids: CASSKGQGKQAQYF.

The chain joins TRBV27 to TRBJ1-1; no definite D call. This CDR3 is built from 15 residues. Deletions cut 7 bases from V and 1 base from J, with 16 bases between. Germline-derived CDR1 and CDR2 are MNHEY and SMNVEV (reference sequence). The DNA of the CDR3 is TGTGCCAGCACCCCCATTGCGGGATGGAACACTGAAGCTTTCTTT. Translated: CASTPIAGWNTEAFF.

V and J are TRBV9 and TRBJ2-5; 9 bases align to TRBD2. Germline V gene sequence: CDR1 SGDLS, CDR2 YYNGEE. With V trimmed by 4 bases and J by 4 bases, 5 bases remained unmatched. The CDR3 extends over 14 amino acids. DNA of the CDR3: TGTGCCAGCAGCCCAGGACTAGCGAGAGAGACCCAGTACTTC. Its translation: CASSPGLARETQYF.

The chain is built from TRBV6-5 and TRBJ2-3; the D gene is possibly TRBD1 (6 bases). The germline V and J ends were trimmed by 7 bases and 8 bases, with 19 bases remaining between them. Germline CDR1 MNHEY, CDR2 SVGAGI. This CDR3 region has 14 residues. The chain's CDR3 is CASTRIAKQGTQYF. Written as DNA, the CDR3 is TGTGCCAGCACCCGTATTGCTAAACAGGGTACGCAGTATTTT.

This clone has more than one count but fewer than ten. The rearrangement joins TRBV19 to TRBJ2-7; a possible D gene is TRBD1 (5 bases). CDR1 is LNHDA and CDR2 is SQIVND in the germline V gene (reference sequence). The length of the CDR3 is 14 residues. V dropped 4 bases and J dropped 0 bases, with 10 bases sitting between them. CDR3 DNA: TGTGCCAGTAGTACCTGGGGCAGCTCCTACGAGCAGTACTTC. This gives the protein CASSTWGSSYEQYF.

This chain uses TRBV28 with TRBJ2-7, with TRBD2 identical over 8 bases. Per germline, CDR1 MDHEN and CDR2 SYDVKM. CDR3 length: 17 residues. V lost 2 bases to trimming and J lost 4 bases; unmatched junction nucleotides: 13. CDR3 in DNA: TGTGCCAGCAGTTTAACTCCCAGCGGGAGAACCGGATACGAGCAGTACTTC. This sequence encodes CASSLTPSGRTGYEQYF.

This clone turned up a few times. The rearrangement links TRBV10-1 to TRBJ2-3, with D possibly TRBD1 on 5 matching bases. The CDR3 is made up of 16 amino acids. The V end lost 3 bases, the J end lost 2 bases, and 15 bases lay between the germline ends. Germline CDR1 reads WNHNN; CDR2 reads SYGVQD (reference sequence). The CDR3 bases are TGCGCCAGCAGTGAAGCCCTTACAGGATACACAGATACGCAGTATTTT. This encodes CASSEALTGYTDTQYF.

The rearrangement uses TRBV6-5 and TRBJ2-7; no definite D call. The CDR3 spans 13 residues. Trimming removed 5 bases at V and 6 bases at J, with 14 bases between. Germline CDR1 reads MNHEY; CDR2 reads SVGAGI. The CDR3 protein is CASSDYEFREQYF. The CDR3 nucleotides read TGTGCCAGCAGTGATTATGAGTTTCGCGAGCAGTACTTC.

The J gene is TRBJ2-1, the V gene TRBV6-4; the match to TRBD1 covers 9 bases. The CDR3 is made up of 13 amino acids. The V and J ends lost 5 bases and 8 bases, in that order; junction bases with no gene match: 4. Germline CDR1 is MRHNA and CDR2 is SNTAGT. This chain's CDR3 is CASSKGQGYEQFF. CDR3 nucleotide sequence: TGTGCCAGCAGTAAGGGACAGGGTTATGAGCAGTTCTTC.

This clone was observed a single time. The V and J genes are TRBV18 and TRBJ2-1; perhaps TRBD2 as D (6 bases). The CDR3 sequence is 11 residues long. Germline V lookup: CDR1 KGHSH, CDR2 LQKENI. The V end was cut by 3 bases, the J end by 13 bases, with 10 bases between. The CDR3 protein is CASSPGLVQFF. CDR3 DNA sequence: TGTGCCAGCTCACCGGGACTGGTACAGTTCTTC.